These T cell receptor beta chains were read from a single sample in a study of blood T cell repertoires in COVID-19. The assay was immunoSEQ multiplex PCR, and TCRdb's table has in-frame clones only and misses some. Counted here are about half a million clones, approximately 83% occurring once; the ten biggest clones make up roughly 3.2%. Material: peripheral blood. Receptor source: a human donor in a cohort sampled during active COVID-19. CDR3s include the opening cysteine and the closing phenylalanine or tryptophan. D genes are given only for firm matches. Size values are once, few and many counts, or a class for expanded clones, and some rows have none.

TGTGCCAGCAGCTTAGGACAGGGAGGTCCCCAGCATTTT,CASSLGQGGPQHF,TRBJ1-5,TRBV5-6,.,TRBD1
TGTGCCAGCAGCCAGGGGGTGGTCGGACAGGGGGCGCGCAATGAGCAGTTCTTC,CASSQGVVGQGARNEQFF,TRBJ2-1,TRBV3-1/TRBV3-2,.,TRBD1
TGCGCCAGCAGACTCTCGGGGGGCGGGGATGGCTACACCTTC,CASRLSGGGDGYTF,TRBJ1-2,TRBV5-1,.,.
TGTGCCAGCAGCCCCGGGGGGACAGGGGACCTGATCTCTGGAAACACCATATATTTT,CASSPGGTGDLISGNTIYF,TRBJ1-3,TRBV5-4,.,TRBD1
TGTGCCTGGAGTCGGACACCTGGAAACACCATATATTTT,CAWSRTPGNTIYF,TRBJ1-3,TRBV30,.,.
TGTGCCAGCAGCTTGCCGGGCGGGGGGCCCTACGAGCAGTACTTC,CASSLPGGGPYEQYF,TRBJ2-7,TRBV5-4,.,TRBD2
TGTGCCAGCAGAGCCGGGACAGGACCCTACGAGCAGTACTTC,CASRAGTGPYEQYF,TRBJ2-7,TRBV6-5,.,TRBD1
TGTGCCAGCAGTCCCGGGGGACTCAACGACGAGCAGTACTTC,CASSPGGLNDEQYF,TRBJ2-7,TRBV6-6,once,.
TGCGCCAGCCGACCTCAGACAGGGGAGAGCAATCAGCCCCAGCATTTT,CASRPQTGESNQPQHF,TRBJ1-5,TRBV4-1,.,TRBD1
TGTGCCAGCAGCTTCGTGGGACTGCTCTACGAGCAGTACTTC,CASSFVGLLYEQYF,TRBJ2-7,TRBV28,.,.
TGCAGCGTTGATGACAGATGGAATGCTGAAGCTTTCTTT,CSVDDRWNAEAFF,TRBJ1-1,TRBV29-1,.,.
TGTGCCTGGTTAATCCCGACTAGCGGGAGGGCAGATACGCAGTATTTT,CAWLIPTSGRADTQYF,TRBJ2-3,TRBV30,.,TRBD2
TGTGCCAGCAGCTTAAATTATTTCACAGATACGCAGTATTTT,CASSLNYFTDTQYF,TRBJ2-3,TRBV11-3,.,.
TGTGCCAGCAGTTACGGGCTAGCTGCAGATACGCAGTATTTT,CASSYGLAADTQYF,TRBJ2-3,TRBV6-2/TRBV6-3,.,.
TGTGCCTGGAGCACCAGCTCCTACAATGAGCAGTTCTTC,CAWSTSSYNEQFF,TRBJ2-1,TRBV30,.,.
TGTGCCAGCAGCCTTAAGACTAGCGGAGCCTACAATGAGCAGTTCTTC,CASSLKTSGAYNEQFF,TRBJ2-1,TRBV5-6,.,TRBD2
TGTGCCAGCAGTTCCAAATTTCAGGGGGCCGGGAACACTGAAGCTTTCTTT,CASSSKFQGAGNTEAFF,TRBJ1-1,TRBV28,once,TRBD1
TGTGCCAGCAGCAGGACTAGCGGGAGGCCCAATGAGCAGTTCTTC,CASSRTSGRPNEQFF,TRBJ2-1,TRBV5-4,.,TRBD2
TGTGCCAGCAGCTTAAACAGTTTTAATCAGCCCCAGCATTTT,CASSLNSFNQPQHF,TRBJ1-5,TRBV7-2,.,.
TGTGCCAGCTCAAACACAGGGGAACGGTCCTACGAGCAGTACTTC,CASSNTGERSYEQYF,TRBJ2-7,TRBV18,.,TRBD1
TGTGCCAGCAGTGAGGACAGGGGGAGAGGCAATCAGCCCCAGCATTTT,CASSEDRGRGNQPQHF,TRBJ1-5,TRBV6-1,.,TRBD1
TGTGCCAGCTCACCCATAAGTCCGGGACAGGCCTCCGGGAATGAGCAGTTCTTC,CASSPISPGQASGNEQFF,TRBJ2-1,TRBV18,.,TRBD1
TGTGCCAGCAGTGGGAGCGGGAGGGCCTGGGGCGGGGAGCTGTTTTTT,CASSGSGRAWGGELFF,TRBJ2-2,TRBV6-1,.,TRBD2
TGCGCCAGCCGAGAACAGGGGGCTGACTATGGCTACACCTTC,CASREQGADYGYTF,TRBJ1-2,TRBV10-2,.,TRBD1
TGTGCCAGCAGTTCACCTCGGGACAGATACAATGAGCAGTTCTTC,CASSSPRDRYNEQFF,TRBJ2-1,TRBV6-5,once,TRBD1
TGTGCCAGCAGTTACTTATTGTCCGTTAACACCGGGGAGCTGTTTTTT,CASSYLLSVNTGELFF,TRBJ2-2,TRBV6-6,few,.
TGTGCCTGGAGCCGACTTGGGGATACGCAGTATTTT,CAWSRLGDTQYF,TRBJ2-3,TRBV30,.,.
TGTGCCAGCAGCTTAGGGGCAGGGGAACGCAATGAGCAGTTCTTC,CASSLGAGERNEQFF,TRBJ2-1,TRBV7-2,.,.
TGTGCCAGTAGTCGGGGACAGGGGGCTGAAGAGACCCAGTACTTC,CASSRGQGAEETQYF,TRBJ2-5,TRBV19,.,TRBD1
TGTGCCACCAGCAGAGGGAGCGGCCAACTCGGCTACACCTTC,CATSRGSGQLGYTF,TRBJ1-2,TRBV15,.,.
TGTGCAAGGGGGACAGATACGCAGTATTTT,CARGTDTQYF,TRBJ2-3,TRBV27,.,.
TGTGCCAGCACCCGGGACAGGCGCTCCTCTGGGGCCAACGTCCTGACTTTC,CASTRDRRSSGANVLTF,TRBJ2-6,TRBV27,once,TRBD1
TGCGCCAGCAGCGAAGACAGCGTGTGGGTGACCGGCGGCTACACCTTC,CASSEDSVWVTGGYTF,TRBJ1-2,TRBV4-1,.,.
TGTGCCAGCAGACGACAGGGGGCGAACACTGAAGCTTTCTTT,CASRRQGANTEAFF,TRBJ1-1,TRBV28,.,TRBD1
TGTGCCAGCAGCCCTCGCTACGGGGGCACCGGGGAGCTGTTTTTT,CASSPRYGGTGELFF,TRBJ2-2,TRBV7-8,.,.
TGTGCCAGCTCACCAGTTAGCGGGGGCACAGATACGCAGTATTTT,CASSPVSGGTDTQYF,TRBJ2-3,TRBV18,.,TRBD2
TGCAGCGGTTACGAAGCAGGTAGAAATCAAGAGACCCAGTACTTC,CSGYEAGRNQETQYF,TRBJ2-5,TRBV29-1,.,.
TGTGCCAGCTCACAACGGGGGGTCGGCCAAGAGACCCAGTACTTC,CASSQRGVGQETQYF,TRBJ2-5,TRBV18,.,TRBD2
TGTGCCAGCAGTTTAGCACCAGGGCATGGCTACACCTTC,CASSLAPGHGYTF,TRBJ1-2,TRBV12-3/TRBV12-4,.,.
TGCAGCGTTGAAGTAACAGGAGCGGGTCCCTACGAGCAGTACTTC,CSVEVTGAGPYEQYF,TRBJ2-7,TRBV29-1,.,.
TGTGCCAGCAGCGTCGGGACAGGGTGGACAGATACGCAGTATTTT,CASSVGTGWTDTQYF,TRBJ2-3,TRBV5-8,.,TRBD1
TGCAGCTTCTCGGTTACGGGCACAGATACGCAGTATTTT,CSFSVTGTDTQYF,TRBJ2-3,TRBV29-1,.,.
TGTGCCAGCACCCCAGTCGGGAGATCCAAAGCTTTCTTT,CASTPVGRSKAFF,TRBJ1-1,TRBV11-1,once,.
TGTGCCAGCAGTCCTACAATTCCAGGGAACACTGAAGCTTTCTTT,CASSPTIPGNTEAFF,TRBJ1-1,TRBV28,.,.
TGTGCCTGGAGTCTACAGGCCAGCTCTGGAGCTTTCTTT,CAWSLQASSGAFF,TRBJ1-1,TRBV30,.,.
TGTGCCAGTAGTATCGGACTTTCTCGTGAGCAGTTCTTC,CASSIGLSREQFF,TRBJ2-1,TRBV19,.,.